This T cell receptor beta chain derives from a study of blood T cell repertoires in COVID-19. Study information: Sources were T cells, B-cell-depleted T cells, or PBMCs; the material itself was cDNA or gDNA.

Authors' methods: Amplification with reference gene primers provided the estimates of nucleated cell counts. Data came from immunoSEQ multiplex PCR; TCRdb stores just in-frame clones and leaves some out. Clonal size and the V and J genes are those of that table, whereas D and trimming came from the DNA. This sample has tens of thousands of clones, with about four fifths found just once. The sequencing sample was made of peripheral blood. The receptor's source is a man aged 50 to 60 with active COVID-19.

CDR3 DNA sequence: TGTGCCAGCAGCGTAGAAGGAGGCCGCACCACTGAAGCTTTCTTT. This sequence encodes CASSVEGGRTTEAFF. The chain recombines TRBV9 with TRBJ1-1, with D unclear. The CDR3 is made up of 15 amino acids. Trimming pared 0 bases from V and 4 bases from J, leaving 13 bases between. Germline V CDR1 and CDR2: SGDLS, YYNGEE.